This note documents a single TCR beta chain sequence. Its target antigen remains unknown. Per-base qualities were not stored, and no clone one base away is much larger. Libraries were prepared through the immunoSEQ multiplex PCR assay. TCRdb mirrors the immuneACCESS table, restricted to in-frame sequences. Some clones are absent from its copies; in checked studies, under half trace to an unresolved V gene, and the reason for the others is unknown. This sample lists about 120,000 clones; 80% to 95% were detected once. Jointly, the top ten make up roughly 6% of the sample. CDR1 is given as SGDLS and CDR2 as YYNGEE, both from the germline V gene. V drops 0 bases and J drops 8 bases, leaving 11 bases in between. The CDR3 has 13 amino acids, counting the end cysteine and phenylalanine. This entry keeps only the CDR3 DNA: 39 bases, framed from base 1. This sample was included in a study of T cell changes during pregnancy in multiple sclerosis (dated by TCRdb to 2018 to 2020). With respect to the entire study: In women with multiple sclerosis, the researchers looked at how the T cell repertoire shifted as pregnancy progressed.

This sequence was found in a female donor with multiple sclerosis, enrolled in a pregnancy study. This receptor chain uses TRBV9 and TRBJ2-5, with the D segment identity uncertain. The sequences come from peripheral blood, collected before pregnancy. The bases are TGTGCCAGCAGCGTAGCTCCCACGGTAACCCAGTACTTC. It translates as CASSVAPTVTQYF. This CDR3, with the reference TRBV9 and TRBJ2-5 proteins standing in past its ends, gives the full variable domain DSGVTQTPKHLITATGQRVTLRCSPRSGDLSVYWYQQSLDQGLQFLIQYYNGEERAKGNILERFSAQQFPDLHSELNLSSLELGDSALYFCASSVAPTVTQYFGPGTRLLVL.